This T cell receptor (beta chain) was recorded in a study of blood T cell repertoires in COVID-19. In its sample, this clone was seen once. After removal of 7 bases from V and 2 bases from J, the junction contained 2 bases not matched to a gene. This CDR3 region has 12 residues. CDR1 and CDR2 (germline): SQVTM, ANQGSEA. TCRdb's table, derived via immunoSEQ multiplex PCR, lists solely in-frame clones and lacks some. The sample lists some 220,000 clones; 75% to 85% were seen once. Sequences were obtained from peripheral blood. The sequence was collected from a woman in her 70s with COVID-19, enrolled during active disease. The V gene is TRBV29-1, the J gene TRBJ2-3; 8 bases map to TRBD2. CDR3 DNA: TGCAGCGGCGGGGGGTACACAGATACGCAGTATTTT. Its translation is CSGGGYTDTQYF.